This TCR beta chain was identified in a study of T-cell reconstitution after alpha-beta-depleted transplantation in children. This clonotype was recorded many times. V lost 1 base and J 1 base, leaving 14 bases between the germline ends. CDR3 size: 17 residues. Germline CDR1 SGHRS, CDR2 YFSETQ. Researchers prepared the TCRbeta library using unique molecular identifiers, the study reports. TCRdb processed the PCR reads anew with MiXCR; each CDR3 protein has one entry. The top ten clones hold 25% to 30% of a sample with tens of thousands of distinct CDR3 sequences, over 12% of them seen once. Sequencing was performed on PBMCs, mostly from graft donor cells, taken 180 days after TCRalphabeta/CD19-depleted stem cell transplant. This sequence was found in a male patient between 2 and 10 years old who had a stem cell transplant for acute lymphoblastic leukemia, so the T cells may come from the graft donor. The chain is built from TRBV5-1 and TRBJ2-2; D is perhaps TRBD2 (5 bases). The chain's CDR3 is CASSLTVRAGNTGELFF. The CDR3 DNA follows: TGCGCCAGCAGCTTGACGGTGAGGGCGGGGAACACCGGGGAGCTGTTTTTT.